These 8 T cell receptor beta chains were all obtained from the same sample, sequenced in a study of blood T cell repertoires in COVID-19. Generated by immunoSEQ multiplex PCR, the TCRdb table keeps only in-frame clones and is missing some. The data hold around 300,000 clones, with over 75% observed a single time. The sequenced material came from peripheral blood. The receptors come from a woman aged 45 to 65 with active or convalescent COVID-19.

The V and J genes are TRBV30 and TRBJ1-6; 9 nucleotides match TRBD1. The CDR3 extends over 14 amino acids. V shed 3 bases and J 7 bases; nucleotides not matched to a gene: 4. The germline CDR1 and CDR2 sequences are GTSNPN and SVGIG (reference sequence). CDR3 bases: TGTGCCTGGAGCGACGGACAGGGGAATTCACCCCTCCACTTT. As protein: CAWSDGQGNSPLHF.

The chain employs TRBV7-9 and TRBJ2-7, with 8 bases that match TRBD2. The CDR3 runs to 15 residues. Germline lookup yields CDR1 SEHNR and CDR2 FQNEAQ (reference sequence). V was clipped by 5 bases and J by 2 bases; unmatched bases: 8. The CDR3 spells CASSRPGTRPYEQYF. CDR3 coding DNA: TGTGCCAGCAGCAGACCCGGGACTAGACCCTACGAGCAGTACTTC.

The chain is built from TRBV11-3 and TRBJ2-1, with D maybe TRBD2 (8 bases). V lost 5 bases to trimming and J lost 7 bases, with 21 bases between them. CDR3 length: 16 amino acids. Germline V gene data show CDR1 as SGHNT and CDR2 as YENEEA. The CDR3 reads CASSQGGSGRSNEQFF. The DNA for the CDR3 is TGTGCCAGCAGCCAGGGGGGCAGCGGGAGAAGTAATGAGCAGTTCTTC. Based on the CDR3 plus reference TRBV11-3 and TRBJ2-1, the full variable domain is EAGVVQSPRYKIIEKKQPVAFWCNPISGHNTLYWYLQNLGQGPELLIRYENEEAVDDSQLPKDRFSAERLKGVDSTLKIQPAELGDSAVYLCASSQGGSGRSNEQFFGPGTRLTVL.

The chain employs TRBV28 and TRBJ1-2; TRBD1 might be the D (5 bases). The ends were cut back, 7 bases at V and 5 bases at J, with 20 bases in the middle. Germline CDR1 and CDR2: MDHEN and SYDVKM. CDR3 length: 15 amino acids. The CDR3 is CASIDLGQDLYGYTF. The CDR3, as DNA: TGTGCCAGCATTGACCTCGGACAAGACCTTTATGGCTACACCTTC.

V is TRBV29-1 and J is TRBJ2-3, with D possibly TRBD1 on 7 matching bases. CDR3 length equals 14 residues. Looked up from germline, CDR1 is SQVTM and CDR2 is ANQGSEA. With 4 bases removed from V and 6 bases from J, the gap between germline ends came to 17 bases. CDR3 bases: TGCAGCGTTGGACAGCCCAGGGGGAGGGATACGCAGTATTTT. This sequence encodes CSVGQPRGRDTQYF.

CDR3 loop: CASSLGQPTRGYTF. DNA of the CDR3: TGTGCCAGCAGTTTGGGACAGCCGACGAGAGGCTACACCTTC. This chain joins TRBV28 and TRBJ1-2, with TRBD1 matching 7 bases. Germline V CDR1 and CDR2: MDHEN, SYDVKM. J lost 8 bases, V lost 3 bases, and 9 bases had no gene match. CDR3 size: 14 residues.

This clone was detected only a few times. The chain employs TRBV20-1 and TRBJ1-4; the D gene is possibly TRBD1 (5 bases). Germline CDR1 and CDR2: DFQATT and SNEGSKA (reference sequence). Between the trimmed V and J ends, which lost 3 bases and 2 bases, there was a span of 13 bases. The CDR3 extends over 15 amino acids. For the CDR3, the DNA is TGCAGTGCTAGTAGGAGGGCAGGGACTAATGAAAAACTGTTTTTT. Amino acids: CSASRRAGTNEKLFF.

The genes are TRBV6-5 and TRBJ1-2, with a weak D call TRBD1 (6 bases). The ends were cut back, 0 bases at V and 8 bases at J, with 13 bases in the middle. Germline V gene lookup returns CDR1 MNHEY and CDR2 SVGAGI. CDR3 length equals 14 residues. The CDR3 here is CASSYSKTGRGYTF. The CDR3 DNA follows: TGTGCCAGCAGTTACTCCAAGACAGGCCGAGGCTACACCTTC.